The clone carrying this T cell receptor (beta chain) was detected ten times or more. The sample is drawn from a study of identical twins. The V end was cut by 4 bases, the J end by 2 bases, with 11 bases between. The CDR3 spans 14 residues. Germline CDR1 reads SGHAT; CDR2 reads FQNNGV. TCRdb independently ran MiXCR on the 5' RACE reads; one entry per CDR3 protein. The profile shows 1.5 million to 2 million distinct CDR3 sequences, about 31% of them singletons. Specimen: cord blood. The TCR was taken from a newborn girl in good health. The chain recombines TRBV11-2 with TRBJ1-2; no firm D call. CDR3 residues: CASSSSLPNYGYTF. The CDR3 bases are TGTGCCAGCAGCTCCAGTCTCCCGAACTATGGCTACACCTTC.